This T cell receptor beta chain appears in the sequencing data of a study of OX40 agonist ivuxolimab in advanced cancers. Study background: Dose-escalation patients had hepatocellular carcinoma, melanoma, renal cell or head and neck cancer. The study's findings and limits: Relative to CD4+ cells, CD8+ T cells on average had more expanded clones.

Worth noting for this clone: Its antigen is still unknown.

This CDR3 is built from 17 residues. Data came from immunoSEQ multiplex PCR; TCRdb stores just in-frame clones and leaves some out. The data show tens of thousands of clones, about four fifths seen once. The sequencing here drew on CD4+ or CD8+ T cells sorted from blood, taken in a trial of the OX40 agonist ivuxolimab. This clonotype was obtained from an adult with an advanced solid tumor such as melanoma, head and neck, liver or kidney cancer. The chain joins TRBV21-1 to TRBJ2-4; no check of the table's D call, TRBD1, against the DNA was made. TRBV21-1 is tagged as a pseudogene. CDR3 nucleotides: TGTGCCAGCAGCAAAGAGCCACCGAAAGCCGACAGGGACGAAGTGTACTTC. The encoded protein is CASSKEPPKADRDEVYF.